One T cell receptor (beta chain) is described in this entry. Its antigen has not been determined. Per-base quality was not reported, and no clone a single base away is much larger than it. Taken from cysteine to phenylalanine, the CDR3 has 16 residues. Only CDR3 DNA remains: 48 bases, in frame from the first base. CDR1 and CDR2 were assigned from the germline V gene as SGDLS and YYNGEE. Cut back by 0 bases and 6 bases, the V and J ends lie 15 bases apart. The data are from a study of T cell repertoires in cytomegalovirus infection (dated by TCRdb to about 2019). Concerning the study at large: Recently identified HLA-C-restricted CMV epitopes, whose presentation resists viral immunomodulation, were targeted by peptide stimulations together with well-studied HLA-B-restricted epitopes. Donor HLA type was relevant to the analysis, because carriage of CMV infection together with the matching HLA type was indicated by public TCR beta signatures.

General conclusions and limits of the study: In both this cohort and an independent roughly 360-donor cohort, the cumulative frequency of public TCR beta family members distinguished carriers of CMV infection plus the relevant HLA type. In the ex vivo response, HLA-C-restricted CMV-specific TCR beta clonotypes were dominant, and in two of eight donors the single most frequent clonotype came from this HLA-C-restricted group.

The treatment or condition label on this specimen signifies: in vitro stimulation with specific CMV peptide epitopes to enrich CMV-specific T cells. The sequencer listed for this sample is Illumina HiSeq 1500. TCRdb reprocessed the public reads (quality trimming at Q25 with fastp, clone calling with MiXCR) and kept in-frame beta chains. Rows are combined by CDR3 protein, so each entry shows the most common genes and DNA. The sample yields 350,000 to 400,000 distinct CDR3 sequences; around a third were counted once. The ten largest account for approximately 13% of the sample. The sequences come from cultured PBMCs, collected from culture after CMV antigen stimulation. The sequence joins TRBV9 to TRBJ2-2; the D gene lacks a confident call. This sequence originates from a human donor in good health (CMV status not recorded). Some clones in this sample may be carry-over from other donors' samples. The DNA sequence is TGTGCCAGCAGCGTAGCCCCCGGCAAGGTTTCCGGGGAGCTGTTTTTT. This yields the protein CASSVAPGKVSGELFF.